The 16 T cell receptor beta chains in this list originate from one sample, sequenced in a study of shared clonotypes between healthy human individuals. Terminally differentiated effector memory CD45RA+ cells were excluded by CCR7 positive selection of CD45RO-negative cells. Data came from immunoSEQ multiplex PCR; TCRdb stores just in-frame clones and leaves some out. The repertoire consists of about 820,000 clones, with about 91% occurring once and the leading ten covering approximately 25%. Sequenced: naive CD8+ T cells sorted from blood. The source of these receptors is a man in his thirties or forties in good health.

The chain carries TRBV12-5 and TRBJ2-1, with 7 bases identical to TRBD1. The CDR3 runs to 15 residues. CDR1 is LGHNT and CDR2 is FRNRAP in the germline V gene. DNA of the CDR3: TGTGCCGGTTTAGGGGGCGGGTTCTCGTACAATGAGCAGTTCTTC. Its protein product is CAGLGGGFSYNEQFF.

The chain's CDR3 is CASRLGARPQHF. The DNA for the CDR3 is TGTGCAAGTCGCTTAGGGGCACGGCCCCAGCATTTT. This sequence joins TRBV12-2 and TRBJ1-5; TRBD1 is taken as the D call from the table, unchecked against the DNA. TRBV12-2 is marked as a pseudogene. This CDR3 is built from 12 residues.

V usage is TRBV4-3 and J usage is TRBJ2-5, with a possible D match to TRBD1 (6 bases). Trimming shortened V by 0 bases and J by 5 bases, and 16 bases separated the two germline ends. The CDR3 has 16 amino acids. CDR1 is LGHNA and CDR2 is YSLEER in the germline V gene. This CDR3 is CASSQDQGIWVETQYF. The CDR3 DNA sequence: TGCGCCAGCAGCCAAGATCAGGGGATCTGGGTTGAGACCCAGTACTTC.

The V call is TRBV7-5, the J call TRBJ2-1; TRBD2, the D gene given by the table, was not confirmed from the DNA. TRBV7-5 is a known pseudogene. The CDR3 runs 15 residues. The CDR3 reads CASSSTIIWPNEQFF. The CDR3, as DNA: TGTGCCAGCAGCTCGACTATCATCTGGCCTAATGAGCAGTTCTTC.

The chain combines TRBV7-2 with TRBJ2-3; 7 bases fit TRBD2. Germline V gene sequence: CDR1 SGHTA, CDR2 FQGNSA. Unmatched junction bases numbered 8, after V lost 5 bases and J lost 3 bases. The CDR3 runs to 15 residues. CDR3 loop: CASSDTTGRTDTQYF. The CDR3 nucleotides are TGTGCCAGCAGCGATACTACCGGGAGGACAGATACGCAGTATTTT.

The chain is built from TRBV10-3 and TRBJ2-7; 10 bases map to TRBD1. CDR3 length: 14 residues. The J segment lost 5 bases and the V segment lost 6 bases, leaving 7 bases of the junction unmatched. The germline gives CDR1 ENHRY, CDR2 SYGVKD. CDR3 bases: TGTGCCATCAGATCCGGGACAGGGGAGGACGAGCAGTACTTC. Its translation: CAIRSGTGEDEQYF.

The CDR3 loop reads CASSLGSVRPSPQETQYF. CDR3 coding DNA: TGTGCCAGCAGCTTAGGTAGCGTTAGGCCCTCCCCTCAAGAGACCCAGTACTTC. The chain is built from TRBV11-2 and TRBJ2-5; possibly TRBD2 for D (5 bases). The germline V gene has CDR1 SGHAT and CDR2 FQNNGV. Trimming took 1 base from V and 2 from J, leaving 20 bases between them. This CDR3 is built from 18 residues.

CDR3 in amino acids: CATALYGRENEQFF. CDR3 in DNA: TGTGCCACCGCATTATACGGGAGGGAGAATGAGCAGTTCTTC. The rearrangement joins TRBV15 to TRBJ2-1, with 8 bases fitting TRBD2. The germline CDR1 and CDR2 sequences are LNHNV and YYDKDF (reference sequence). V shed 8 bases, J shed 7 bases, and the junction held 10 bases outside the gene matches. The CDR3 consists of 14 residues.

This rearrangement joins TRBV5-1 to TRBJ2-5; TRBD2 aligns across 9 bases. This CDR3 has 16 residues. CDR1 and CDR2 from the germline V gene are SGHRS and YFSETQ. The ends lost 4 bases at V and 0 bases at J; junction bases unmatched: 7. CDR3 DNA sequence: TGCGCCAGCAGCCCCGGGGCTAGCGGGAACCAAGAGACCCAGTACTTC. It yields the protein CASSPGASGNQETQYF.

The chain links TRBV5-4 to TRBJ2-3; D is undetermined. Germline CDR1 and CDR2: SGHNT and YYREEE (reference sequence). This CDR3 comprises 16 residues. Trimming took off 2 bases at V and 1 base at J, with 14 bases between the two ends. CDR3 bases: TGTGCCAGCAGCTTTGGAGCCCAGAGCGGCACAGATACGCAGTATTTT. It translates to CASSFGAQSGTDTQYF.

The gene calls are TRBV27 and TRBJ2-7; TRBD2 agrees at 9 bases. The V segment lost 5 bases and the J segment 3 bases; nucleotides outside the gene matches: 8. This CDR3 is 15 amino acids long. CDR1 is MNHEY and CDR2 is SMNVEV in the germline V gene (reference sequence). The CDR3 loop reads CASSLTLAGFYEQYF. The CDR3 DNA sequence: TGTGCCAGCAGTCTAACGCTAGCGGGATTCTACGAGCAGTACTTC.

This clone was recorded only once. V and J are TRBV7-3 and TRBJ2-3, with 7 positions matching TRBD1. CDR1 is SGHTA and CDR2 is FQGTGA in the germline V gene. Germline trimming cut 5 bases from V and 1 base from J; bases unmatched to any gene: 6. There are 15 residues in the CDR3. CDR3 DNA: TGTGCCAGCAGCCCGTTAGACAGGGGCACAGATACGCAGTATTTT. Its protein product is CASSPLDRGTDTQYF.

The CDR3: CASSLNPGEQYF. The DNA of the CDR3 is TGTGCCAGCAGCTTAAACCCAGGCGAGCAGTACTTC. This rearrangement joins TRBV13 to TRBJ2-7, with D hard to call. Per germline, CDR1 PRHDT and CDR2 FYEKMQ (reference sequence). The V and J ends lost 2 bases and 6 bases respectively, with 8 bases between them. CDR3 length equals 12 residues.

This CDR3 is CATHRTSTDTQYF. The CDR3 DNA reads as TGTGCCACCCACAGGACCAGCACAGATACGCAGTATTTT. The chain employs TRBV10-3 and TRBJ2-3; D might be TRBD1 (5 bases). Trimming pared 10 bases from V and 0 bases from J, leaving 11 bases between. The CDR3 covers 13 residues. Germline V gene sequence: CDR1 ENHRY, CDR2 SYGVKD.

The rearrangement links TRBV21-1 to TRBJ1-3; the D call in the table, TRBD1, was not verified against the DNA. TRBV21-1 constitutes a pseudogene. This CDR3 is built from 16 residues. CDR3 sequence reads: CASSAKQGPSGNTIYF. CDR3 nucleotide sequence: TGTGCCAGCAGCGCGAAACAGGGCCCCTCTGGAAACACCATATATTTT.

The chain employs TRBV14 and TRBJ2-1, with D tentatively TRBD1 (7 bases). CDR3 length: 17 amino acids. V dropped 0 bases and J dropped 7 bases, with 19 bases sitting between them. The germline CDR1 and CDR2 sequences are SGHDN and FVKESK. The CDR3 DNA reads TGTGCCAGCAGCCAAGACAGGGGGGTTTCGGTAGTAAATGAGCAGTTCTTC. It codes for CASSQDRGVSVVNEQFF.